This T cell receptor (beta chain) was sequenced during a study of blood T cell repertoires in COVID-19. Study-level background: Acute and convalescent COVID-19 specimens originated in the United States, Italy and Spain. The cDNA or gDNA used as material had been derived from T cells, B-cell-depleted T cells, or PBMCs.

This clone was picked up one time. In the authors' workflow: Scientists estimated how many nucleated cells there were by amplifying reference gene primers. Data came from immunoSEQ multiplex PCR; TCRdb stores just in-frame clones and leaves some out. From that table come the V and J calls and clone size; the DNA was used to work out D and trimming. The data contain over 250,000 clones, over 80% of them singletons. This CDR3 has 13 residues. The V gene end was trimmed by 2 bases and the J gene end by 5 bases; junction bases not matched to a gene: 1. Germline lookup yields CDR1 LNHNV and CDR2 YYDKDF (reference sequence).

Sequencing was carried out using peripheral blood. The chain links TRBV15 to TRBJ1-2; 8 nucleotides match TRBD1. The clonotype comes from a woman between 40 and 55 years old who had recovered from COVID-19. CDR3 loop: CATSRRQGYGYTF. The CDR3 DNA follows: TGTGCCACCAGCAGAAGACAGGGGTATGGCTACACCTTC.